These T cell receptor beta chains were read from a single sample in a study of technical replicates of blood from a handful of donors. This table comes from immunoSEQ multiplex PCR, and its TCRdb copy is limited to in-frame clones, with some not included. Among 70,000 to 80,000 clones, 92% were seen once, and the ten largest hold about 0.4%. Sample: T cells isolated from PBMCs. These receptors all come from a human donor in good health. CDR3s include the opening cysteine and the closing phenylalanine or tryptophan. The D gene is left open where the match is weak. Clone size is not always given. Where it is, it says once, few, many or a class for expanded clones.

CASSVNAGPSNQPQHF	TGTGCCAGCAGCGTAAATGCAGGGCCTAGCAATCAGCCCCAGCATTTT	TRBV9	.	.	TRBJ1-5
CASSAGTSGTNEQFF	TGTGCCAGCAGCGCCGGGACTAGCGGAACTAATGAGCAGTTCTTC	TRBV7-9	TRBD2	.	TRBJ2-1
CASSWGQGVYNEQFF	TGTGCCAGCAGCTGGGGACAGGGAGTCTACAATGAGCAGTTCTTC	TRBV7-9	TRBD1	.	TRBJ2-1
CASQKAGVSIQYF	TGTGCCAGTCAGAAGGCGGGAGTATCCATTCAGTACTTC	TRBV27	TRBD2	.	TRBJ2-4
CASSLYRAEAFF	TGTGCCAGCAGCCTGTACAGGGCTGAAGCTTTCTTT	TRBV7-9	.	.	TRBJ1-1
CASSPSARVGIGNEQFF	TGTGCCAGCAGCCCTAGTGCCCGGGTCGGGATTGGAAATGAGCAGTTCTTC	TRBV11-2	.	.	TRBJ2-1
CASSPTSWYEQFF	TGTGCCAGCAGCCCGACTAGCTGGTATGAGCAGTTCTTC	TRBV7-2	TRBD2	.	TRBJ2-1
CASSFVGREADYEQYF	TGTGCCAGCAGTTTCGTAGGGCGGGAGGCTGACTACGAGCAGTACTTC	TRBV27	TRBD2	.	TRBJ2-7
CASSYGEGQEDGYTF	TGCGCCAGCAGCTACGGGGAAGGACAGGAGGATGGCTACACCTTC	TRBV4-3	TRBD1	once	TRBJ1-2
CASSWGRERGNEQFF	TGTGCCAGCAGTTGGGGGCGAGAGAGGGGCAATGAGCAGTTCTTC	TRBV6-5	.	.	TRBJ2-1
CSVGGEQGDPYEQYF	TGCAGCGTCGGAGGGGAACAGGGGGATCCCTACGAGCAGTACTTC	TRBV29-1	TRBD1	.	TRBJ2-7
CASSEGLAGNTGELFF	TGTGCCAGTAGTGAGGGACTAGCGGGGAACACCGGGGAGCTGTTTTTT	TRBV19	TRBD2	.	TRBJ2-2
CASSLLLGANEQFF	TGTGCCAGCAGCTTGTTATTGGGGGCCAATGAGCAGTTCTTC	TRBV7-3	.	.	TRBJ2-1
CASSPPGRDSNQPQHF	TGTGCCAGCTCACCCCCCGGGAGGGATAGCAATCAGCCCCAGCATTTT	TRBV18	.	once	TRBJ1-5
CASSTSGSTDTQYF	TGTGCCAGCTCGACTAGCGGGAGCACAGATACGCAGTATTTT	TRBV6-4	TRBD2	few	TRBJ2-3
CASSAGQYNQPQHF	TGTGCCAGTAGCGCGGGACAGTACAATCAGCCCCAGCATTTT	TRBV19	TRBD1	.	TRBJ1-5
CASSLGTSGILQETQYF	TGTGCCAGCAGCTTGGGGACTAGCGGGATCCTCCAAGAGACCCAGTACTTC	TRBV7-3	TRBD2	.	TRBJ2-5
CASSVTGVYGYTF	TGTGCCAGCAGTGTAACAGGGGTATATGGCTACACCTTC	TRBV25-1	TRBD1	.	TRBJ1-2
CASSYSGQGPTIYF	TGTGCCAGCAGTTACTCGGGACAGGGCCCCACCATATATTTT	TRBV6-5	TRBD1	.	TRBJ1-3
CASSPGQGAGEKLFF	TGTGCCAGCAGCCCCGGACAGGGGGCGGGTGAAAAACTGTTTTTT	TRBV7-9	TRBD1	.	TRBJ1-4
CASQTGYQPQHF	TGTGCCAGCCAAACAGGGTATCAGCCCCAGCATTTT	TRBV19	.	.	TRBJ1-5
CASSLRLSNEKLFF	TGTGCCAGCAGCTTACGACTGTCTAATGAAAAACTGTTTTTT	TRBV7-9	.	.	TRBJ1-4
CASSLYRDTIYF	TGTGCCAGCAGCCTTTATAGAGACACCATATATTTT	TRBV7-8	.	.	TRBJ1-3
CASASLTSGRYNEQFF	TGTGCCAGTGCTTCTCTAACTAGCGGGAGGTACAATGAGCAGTTCTTC	TRBV19	TRBD2	.	TRBJ2-1
CASSQGLAVQETQYF	TGTGCTAGCAGCCAGGGACTAGCGGTCCAAGAGACCCAGTACTTC	TRBV7-7	TRBD2	.	TRBJ2-5
CASSVVLEGVSNGYTF	TGTGCCAGCAGTGTCGTCCTAGAAGGGGTTAGTAATGGCTACACCTTC	TRBV28	.	.	TRBJ1-2
CASSTTGTGEYNEQFF	TGTGCCAGCAGTACAACCGGGACAGGGGAATACAATGAGCAGTTCTTC	TRBV25-1	TRBD1	.	TRBJ2-1
CASSYRESTYEQYF	TGTGCCAGCAGCTACCGGGAGAGCACCTACGAGCAGTACTTC	TRBV5-5	.	.	TRBJ2-7
CASSLGTSGTYNEQFF	TGCGCCAGCAGCCTTGGGACTAGCGGGACCTACAATGAGCAGTTCTTC	TRBV4-3	TRBD2	.	TRBJ2-1
CAWSVDGRGNTIYF	TGTGCCTGGAGTGTAGACGGCAGGGGAAACACCATATATTTT	TRBV30	.	.	TRBJ1-3
CASSFGIYGYTF	TGTGCCAGCAGCTTCGGGATTTATGGCTACACCTTC	TRBV7-2	.	.	TRBJ1-2
CASSQDVAGGRNEQFF	TGCGCCAGCAGCCAAGACGTAGCGGGAGGGCGCAATGAGCAGTTCTTC	TRBV4-3	TRBD2	.	TRBJ2-1
CASSRVQGDNEQFF	TGCGCCAGCAGCCGGGTCCAGGGGGACAATGAGCAGTTCTTC	TRBV4-1	TRBD1	.	TRBJ2-1
CSASFNAPEFF	TGCAGCGCTTCGTTTAACGCCCCAGAGTTCTTC	TRBV29-1	.	.	TRBJ2-1
CASSSVPHNEQFF	TGTGCCAGCAGCTCGGTCCCCCACAATGAGCAGTTCTTC	TRBV7-9	.	.	TRBJ2-1
CASSLDRDQPQHF	TGTGCCAGCAGCTTGGACCGGGATCAGCCCCAGCATTTT	TRBV5-6	.	once	TRBJ1-5
CASSFGLARNNEQFF	TGTGCCAGCAGCTTCGGACTAGCGAGGAACAATGAGCAGTTCTTC	TRBV5-4	TRBD2	.	TRBJ2-1
CASSPIRGGGNTIYF	TGCGCCAGCAGCCCGATACGGGGTGGTGGAAACACCATATATTTT	TRBV4-3	.	.	TRBJ1-3
CASSLLAGGVGEQYF	TGTGCCAGCAGCTTATTAGCGGGAGGCGTGGGCGAGCAGTACTTC	TRBV11-3	TRBD2	once	TRBJ2-7
CASIERRTGTGELFF	TGTGCCAGCATAGAACGGCGGACGGGAACCGGGGAGCTGTTTTTT	TRBV27	.	.	TRBJ2-2
CASSAITGANEQFF	TGTGCCAGCAGCGCGATCACAGGGGCCAATGAGCAGTTCTTC	TRBV9	TRBD1	.	TRBJ2-1
CASSRNSGYSYEQYF	TGTGCCAGCAGCCGAAATAGCGGATACTCCTACGAGCAGTACTTC	TRBV5-4	.	.	TRBJ2-7
CASSPSGNSYNEQFF	TGTGCCAGCAGCCCTAGCGGGAATTCCTACAATGAGCAGTTCTTC	TRBV9	TRBD2	.	TRBJ2-1
CASSPPGQQETQYF	TGTGCCAGCTCACCACCGGGACAGCAAGAGACCCAGTACTTC	TRBV18	TRBD1	.	TRBJ2-5
CASSSGGSTDTQYF	TGTGCCAGCAGTTCGGGGGGGAGCACAGATACGCAGTATTTT	TRBV25-1	TRBD2	.	TRBJ2-3
CASSLGGGISTDTQYF	TGTGCCAGCAGCCTGGGGGGGGGCATAAGCACAGATACGCAGTATTTT	TRBV5-6	.	.	TRBJ2-3
CASSFGPYEQYF	TGTGCCAGCAGCTTTGGGCCCTACGAGCAGTACTTC	TRBV5-6	.	.	TRBJ2-7
CASSPEGLAGFNEQFF	TGTGCCAGCTCACCGGAAGGACTAGCGGGATTTAATGAGCAGTTCTTC	TRBV18	TRBD2	.	TRBJ2-1
CASSQAGAFNEQFF	TGTGCCAGCAGCCAGGCGGGAGCCTTCAATGAGCAGTTCTTC	TRBV7-6	TRBD2	.	TRBJ2-1
CASSFQGGETQYF	TGTGCCAGCAGCTTTCAAGGCGGGGAGACCCAGTACTTC	TRBV5-4	.	.	TRBJ2-5
CASSVSSGTGGETQYF	TGTGCCAGCAGCGTCTCTAGCGGGACGGGGGGGGAGACCCAGTACTTC	TRBV9	TRBD2	.	TRBJ2-5
CASSQDRTGSGEAFF	TGTGCCAGCAGCCAAGATAGGACAGGGTCTGGTGAAGCTTTCTTT	TRBV4-2	TRBD1	.	TRBJ1-1
CASSQDQRASYNEQFF	TGTGCCAGCAGCCAAGATCAGCGGGCCTCCTACAATGAGCAGTTCTTC	TRBV4-2	.	.	TRBJ2-1
CASSSPLTSGKLETQYF	TGTGCCAGCAGTTCTCCTCTGACTAGCGGGAAACTGGAGACCCAGTACTTC	TRBV5-4	TRBD2	once	TRBJ2-5
CASSARAAGSGYGYTF	TGTGCCAGCAGTGCCCGGGCCGCCGGGAGCGGCTATGGCTACACCTTC	TRBV2	.	.	TRBJ1-2
CASSLALGSGTDTQYF	TGTGCCAGCAGCTTGGCTCTTGGGAGCGGCACAGATACGCAGTATTTT	TRBV5-4	.	.	TRBJ2-3
CASSFDGLAGVTGELFF	TGTGCCAGCAGCTTTGATGGGCTAGCGGGAGTTACCGGGGAGCTGTTTTTT	TRBV11-2	TRBD2	.	TRBJ2-2
CASSRGTSGRGSYNEQFF	TGTGCCAGCAGCCGCGGGACTAGCGGGAGGGGTTCCTACAATGAGCAGTTCTTC	TRBV4-2	TRBD2	few	TRBJ2-1
CASSHGTGRNNEQFF	TGCGCCAGCAGCCATGGGACAGGGCGAAACAATGAGCAGTTCTTC	TRBV4-3	TRBD1	.	TRBJ2-1
CASSSAGGRAFTDTQYF	TGTGCCAGTAGCTCAGCGGGCGGGAGGGCCTTCACAGATACGCAGTATTTT	TRBV19	TRBD2	.	TRBJ2-3